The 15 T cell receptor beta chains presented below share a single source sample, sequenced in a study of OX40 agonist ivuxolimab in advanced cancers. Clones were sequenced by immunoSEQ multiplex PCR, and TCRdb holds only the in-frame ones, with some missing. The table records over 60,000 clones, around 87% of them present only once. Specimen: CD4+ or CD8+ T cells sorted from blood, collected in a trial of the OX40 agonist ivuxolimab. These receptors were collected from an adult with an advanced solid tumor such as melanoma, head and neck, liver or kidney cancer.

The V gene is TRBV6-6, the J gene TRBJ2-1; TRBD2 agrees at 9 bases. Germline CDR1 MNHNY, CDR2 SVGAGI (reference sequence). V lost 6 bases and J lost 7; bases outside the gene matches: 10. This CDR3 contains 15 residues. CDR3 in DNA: TGTGCCAGCAGCATCCCGGGACTAGCTGCTAATGAGCAGTTCTTC. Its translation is CASSIPGLAANEQFF.

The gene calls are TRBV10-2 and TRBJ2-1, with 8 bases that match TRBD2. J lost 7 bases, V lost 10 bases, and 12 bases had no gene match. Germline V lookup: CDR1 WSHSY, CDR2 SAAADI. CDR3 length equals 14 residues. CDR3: CATYHGGRNNEQFF. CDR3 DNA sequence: TGCGCCACCTACCACGGCGGGAGGAATAATGAGCAGTTCTTC.

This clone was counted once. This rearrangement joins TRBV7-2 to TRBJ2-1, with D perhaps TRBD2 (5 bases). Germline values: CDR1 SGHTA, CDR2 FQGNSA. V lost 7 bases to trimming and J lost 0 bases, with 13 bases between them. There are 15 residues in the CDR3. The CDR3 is CASTLAGDSYNEQFF. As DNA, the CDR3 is TGTGCCAGCACCCTCGCCGGGGACTCCTACAATGAGCAGTTCTTC.

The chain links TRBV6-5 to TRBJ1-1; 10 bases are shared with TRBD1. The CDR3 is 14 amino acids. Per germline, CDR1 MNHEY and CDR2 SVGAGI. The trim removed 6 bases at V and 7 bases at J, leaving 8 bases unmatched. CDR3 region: CASRQTGGVGEAFF. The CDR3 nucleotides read TGTGCCAGCAGACAGACAGGGGGCGTGGGTGAAGCTTTCTTT.

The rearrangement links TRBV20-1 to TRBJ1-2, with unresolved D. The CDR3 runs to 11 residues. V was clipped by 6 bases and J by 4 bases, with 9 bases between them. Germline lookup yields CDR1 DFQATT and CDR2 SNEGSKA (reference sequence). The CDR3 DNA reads TGCAGTGCCCGAACAATCTATGGCTACACCTTC. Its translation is CSARTIYGYTF.

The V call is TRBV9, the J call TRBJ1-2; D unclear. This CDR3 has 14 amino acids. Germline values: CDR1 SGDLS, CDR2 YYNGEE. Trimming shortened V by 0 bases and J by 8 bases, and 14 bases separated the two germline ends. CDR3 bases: TGTGCCAGCAGCGTAGACATGGACTCTTGGGGCTACACCTTC. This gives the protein CASSVDMDSWGYTF.

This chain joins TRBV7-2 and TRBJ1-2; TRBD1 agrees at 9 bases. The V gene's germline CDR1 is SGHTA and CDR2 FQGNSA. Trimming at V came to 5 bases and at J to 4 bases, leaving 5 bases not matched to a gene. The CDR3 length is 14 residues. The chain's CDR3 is CASSPATGGYGYTF. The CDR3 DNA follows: TGTGCCAGCAGCCCAGCGACAGGGGGCTATGGCTACACCTTC.

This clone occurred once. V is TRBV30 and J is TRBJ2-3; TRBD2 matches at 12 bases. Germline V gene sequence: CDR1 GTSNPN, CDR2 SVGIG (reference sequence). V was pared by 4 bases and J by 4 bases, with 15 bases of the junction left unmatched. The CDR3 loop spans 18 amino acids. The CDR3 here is CAWMPALAGGPWADTQYF. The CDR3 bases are TGTGCCTGGATGCCCGCCCTAGCGGGAGGGCCTTGGGCAGATACGCAGTATTTT.

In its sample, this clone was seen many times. The CDR3 DNA sequence: TGTGCCAGCAATGGGGTTGGGGGGCCCGAGCAGTACTTC. This sequence encodes CASNGVGGPEQYF. The chain uses TRBV2 and TRBJ2-7; D tentatively fits TRBD1 or TRBD2 (6 bases each). The V end lost 7 bases, the J end lost 6 bases, and 16 bases lay between the germline ends. The CDR3 has 13 amino acids. Germline CDR1 is SNHLY and CDR2 is FYNNEI.

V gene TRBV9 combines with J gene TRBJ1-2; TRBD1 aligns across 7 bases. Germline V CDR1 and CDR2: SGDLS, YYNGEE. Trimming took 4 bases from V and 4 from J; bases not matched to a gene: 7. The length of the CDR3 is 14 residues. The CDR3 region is CASSPLGQVYGYTF. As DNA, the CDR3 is TGTGCCAGCAGCCCACTAGGACAGGTCTATGGCTACACCTTC.

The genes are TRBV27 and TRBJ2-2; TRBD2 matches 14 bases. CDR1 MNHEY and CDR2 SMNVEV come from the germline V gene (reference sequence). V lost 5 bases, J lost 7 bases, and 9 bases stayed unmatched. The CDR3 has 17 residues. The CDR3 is CASSRPGLAGDGGELFF. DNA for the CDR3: TGTGCCAGCAGTCGCCCGGGACTAGCGGGGGATGGCGGGGAGCTGTTTTTT.

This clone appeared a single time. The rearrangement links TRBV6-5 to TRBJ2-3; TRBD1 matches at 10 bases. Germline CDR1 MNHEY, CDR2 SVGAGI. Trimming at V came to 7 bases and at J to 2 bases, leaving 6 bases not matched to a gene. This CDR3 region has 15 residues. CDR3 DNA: TGTGCCAGCAACTCGGGACAGGGGCACACAGATACGCAGTATTTT. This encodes CASNSGQGHTDTQYF.

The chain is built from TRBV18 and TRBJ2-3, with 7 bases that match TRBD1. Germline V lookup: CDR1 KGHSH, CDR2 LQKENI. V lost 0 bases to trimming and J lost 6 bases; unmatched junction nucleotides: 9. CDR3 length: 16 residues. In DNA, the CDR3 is TGTGCCAGCTCACCACCCAACAGGGGCCCCAGTGATACGCAGTATTTT. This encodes CASSPPNRGPSDTQYF.

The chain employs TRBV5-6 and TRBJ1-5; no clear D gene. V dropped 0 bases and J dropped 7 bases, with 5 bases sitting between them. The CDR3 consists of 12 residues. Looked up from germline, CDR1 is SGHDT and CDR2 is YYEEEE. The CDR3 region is CASSLGSQPQHF. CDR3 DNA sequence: TGTGCCAGCAGCTTGGGGTCCCAGCCCCAGCATTTT.

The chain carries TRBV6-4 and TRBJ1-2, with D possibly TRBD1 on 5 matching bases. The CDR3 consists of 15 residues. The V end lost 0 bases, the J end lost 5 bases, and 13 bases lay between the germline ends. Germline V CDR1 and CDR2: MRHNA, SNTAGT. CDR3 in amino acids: CASSDSGAPIYGYTF. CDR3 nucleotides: TGTGCCAGCAGTGACTCCGGGGCCCCAATTTATGGCTACACCTTC.